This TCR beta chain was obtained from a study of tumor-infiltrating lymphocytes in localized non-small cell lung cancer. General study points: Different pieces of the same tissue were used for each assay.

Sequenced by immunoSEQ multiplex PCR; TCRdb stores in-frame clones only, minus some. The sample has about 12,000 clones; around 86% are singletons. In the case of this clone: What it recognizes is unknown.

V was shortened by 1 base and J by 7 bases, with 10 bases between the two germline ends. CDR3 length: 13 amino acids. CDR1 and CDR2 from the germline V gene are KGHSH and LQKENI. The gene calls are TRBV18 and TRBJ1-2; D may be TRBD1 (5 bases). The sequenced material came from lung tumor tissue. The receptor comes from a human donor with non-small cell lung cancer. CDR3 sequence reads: CASSPQGRSGYTF. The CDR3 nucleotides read TGTGCCAGCTCACCACAGGGGAGGTCTGGCTACACCTTC.